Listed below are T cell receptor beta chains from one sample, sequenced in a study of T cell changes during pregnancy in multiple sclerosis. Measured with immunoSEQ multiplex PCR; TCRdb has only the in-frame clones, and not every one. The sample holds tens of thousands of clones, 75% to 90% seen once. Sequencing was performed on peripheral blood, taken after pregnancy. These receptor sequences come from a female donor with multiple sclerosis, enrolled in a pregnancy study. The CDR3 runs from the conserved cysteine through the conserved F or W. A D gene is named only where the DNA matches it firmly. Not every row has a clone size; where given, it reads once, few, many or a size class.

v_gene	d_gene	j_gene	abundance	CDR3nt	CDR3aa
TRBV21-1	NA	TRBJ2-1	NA	TGTGCCAGCAGCACGGGAGCAGGACAGGGGGCCGATGAGCAGTTCTTC	CASSTGAGQGADEQFF
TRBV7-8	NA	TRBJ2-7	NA	TGTGCCAGCAGCCGGACTACCTCCTACGAGCAGTACTTC	CASSRTTSYEQYF
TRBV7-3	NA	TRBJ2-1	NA	TGTGCCAGCAGCCCGACAGTAAGCTCCTACAATGAGCAGTTCTTC	CASSPTVSSYNEQFF
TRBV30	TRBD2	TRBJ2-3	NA	TGTGCCTGGAGTAGCGGACTAGGGACGCAGTATTTT	CAWSSGLGTQYF
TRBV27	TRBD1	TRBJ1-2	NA	TGTGCCAGCAGTTCCTTGGGGACAGGGAGCGGCTACACCTTC	CASSSLGTGSGYTF
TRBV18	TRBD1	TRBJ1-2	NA	TGTGCCAGCTCATCCGGGACAGGGGCTGCTGACTATGGCTACACCTTC	CASSSGTGAADYGYTF
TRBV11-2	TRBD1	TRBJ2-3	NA	TGTGCCAGCAGCTTGGAGGACAGGATGTGGGATACGCAGTATTTT	CASSLEDRMWDTQYF
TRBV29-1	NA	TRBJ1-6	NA	TGCAGCGTTGCCGAGGCGGGGAATTCACCCCTCCACTTT	CSVAEAGNSPLHF
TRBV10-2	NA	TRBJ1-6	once	TGCGCCAGCACGCGGGGACCCAATTCACCCCTCCACTTT	CASTRGPNSPLHF
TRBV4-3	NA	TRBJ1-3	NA	TGCGCCAGCAGCCAAGATGGTAGAAGTGGAAACACCATATATTTT	CASSQDGRSGNTIYF
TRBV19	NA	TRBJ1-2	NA	TGTGCCAGTAGTAGCCATAAGGAAGGGGACTATGGCTACACCTTC	CASSSHKEGDYGYTF
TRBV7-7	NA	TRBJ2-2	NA	TGTGCTAGCAGCCGAGAATTTACCGGGGAGCTGTTTTTT	CASSREFTGELFF
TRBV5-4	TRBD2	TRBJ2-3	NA	TGTGCCAGCAGCTTCGCACTAGCGAGCACAGATACGCAGTATTTT	CASSFALASTDTQYF
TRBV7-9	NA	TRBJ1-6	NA	TGTGCCAGCAGCTTAGGGGGCCCCTATAATTCACCCCTCCACTTT	CASSLGGPYNSPLHF
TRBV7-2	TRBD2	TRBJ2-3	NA	TGTGCCAGCAGCTTCTCTCCCAGCGGGGGCACAGATACGCAGTATTTT	CASSFSPSGGTDTQYF
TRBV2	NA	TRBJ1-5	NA	TGTGCCAGCGGGGGGGGGAATCAGCCCCAGCATTTT	CASGGGNQPQHF
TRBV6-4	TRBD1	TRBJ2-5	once	TGTGCCAGCAGTGAAGGGACAGGAGGATCCGAGACCCAGTACTTC	CASSEGTGGSETQYF
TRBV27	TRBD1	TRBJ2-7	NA	TGTGCCAGCAGTTCGACAGGGTACACCTACGAGCAGTACTTC	CASSSTGYTYEQYF
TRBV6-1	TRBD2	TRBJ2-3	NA	TGTGCCAGCAGTGAACGGGGGGGGCACTCAGATACGCAGTATTTT	CASSERGGHSDTQYF
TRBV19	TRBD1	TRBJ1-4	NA	TGTGCCAGTAGAGAGGGGACAGGGAAAGAAAAACTGTTTTTT	CASREGTGKEKLFF
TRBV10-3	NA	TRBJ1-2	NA	TGTGCCATCAGTATCCAGGGGCAGGGCTATGGCTACACCTTC	CAISIQGQGYGYTF
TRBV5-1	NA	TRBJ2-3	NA	TGCGCCAGCAGCTGGGGTTGGGGGGGGCGGTCAGATACGCAGTATTTT	CASSWGWGGRSDTQYF
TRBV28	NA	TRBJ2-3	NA	TGTGCCAGCAGGGGCCGGCCCACAGATACGCAGTATTTT	CASRGRPTDTQYF
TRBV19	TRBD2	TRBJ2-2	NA	TGTGCCTCCCAAGGCTGGGGGGGGAGGAACACCGGGGAGCTGTTTTTT	CASQGWGGRNTGELFF
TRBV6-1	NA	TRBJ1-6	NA	TGTGCCAGCAGTGAAATGGCGGGCTCACCCCTCCACTTT	CASSEMAGSPLHF
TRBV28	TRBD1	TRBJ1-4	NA	TGTGCCAGCAGTCCCAGACCGGGACAGGGGGCGCGAGGTGAAAAACTGTTTTTT	CASSPRPGQGARGEKLFF
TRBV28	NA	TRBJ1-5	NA	TGTGCCAGCAGTTTTGGTAGGGGAAGGGACAATCAGCCCCAGCATTTT	CASSFGRGRDNQPQHF
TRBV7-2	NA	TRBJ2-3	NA	TGTGCCAGCAGCCGGACTTCGGGTAGGCAGTATTTT	CASSRTSGRQYF
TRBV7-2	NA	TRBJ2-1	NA	TGTGCCAGCAGCCTATTGGGCAATTACAATGAGCAGTTCTTC	CASSLLGNYNEQFF
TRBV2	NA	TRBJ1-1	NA	TGTGCCAGCGATACAGGTGGGGCCACTGAAGCTTTCTTT	CASDTGGATEAFF
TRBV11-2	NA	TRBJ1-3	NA	TGTGCCAGCAGCTTAGATCGGGTCAGGGCCTCTGGAAACACCATATATTTT	CASSLDRVRASGNTIYF
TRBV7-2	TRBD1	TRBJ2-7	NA	TGTGCCAGCAGCTGGACAGGGTCCTCCTACGAGCAGTACTTC	CASSWTGSSYEQYF
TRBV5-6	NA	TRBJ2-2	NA	TGTGCCAGCAGCCCCGGTTGGGGGGGCGCAGTCGGGGAGCTGTTTTTT	CASSPGWGGAVGELFF
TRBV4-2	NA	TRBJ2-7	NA	TGTGCCAGCAGCCCCGCCGGGACACAAGGCCGCGAGCAGTACTTC	CASSPAGTQGREQYF
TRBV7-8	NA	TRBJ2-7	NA	TGTGCCAGCAGCCCATGGAGGCTATCCTACGAGCAGTACTTC	CASSPWRLSYEQYF
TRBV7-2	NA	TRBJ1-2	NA	TGTGCCAGCAGCCTTAACTATGGCTACACCTTC	CASSLNYGYTF
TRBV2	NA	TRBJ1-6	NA	TGTGCCAGCAGTGAAGCGCTTCTAATCCGAGCCCTCCACTTT	CASSEALLIRALHF
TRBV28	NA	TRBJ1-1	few	TGTGCCAGCAGCCCCATGAGGATCATGAACACTGAAGCTTTCTTT	CASSPMRIMNTEAFF
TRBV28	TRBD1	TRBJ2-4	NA	TGTGCCAGCAGTGACAGGGGCGGACTAGCCAAAAACATTCAGTACTTC	CASSDRGGLAKNIQYF
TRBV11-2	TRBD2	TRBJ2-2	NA	TGTGCCAGCAGCTCCGGCAAGACTAGCGGGGACACCGGGGAGCTGTTTTTT	CASSSGKTSGDTGELFF
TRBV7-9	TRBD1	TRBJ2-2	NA	TGTGCCAGCAGCTTTATAGACAGGGGGTCCGGGGAGCTGTTTTTT	CASSFIDRGSGELFF